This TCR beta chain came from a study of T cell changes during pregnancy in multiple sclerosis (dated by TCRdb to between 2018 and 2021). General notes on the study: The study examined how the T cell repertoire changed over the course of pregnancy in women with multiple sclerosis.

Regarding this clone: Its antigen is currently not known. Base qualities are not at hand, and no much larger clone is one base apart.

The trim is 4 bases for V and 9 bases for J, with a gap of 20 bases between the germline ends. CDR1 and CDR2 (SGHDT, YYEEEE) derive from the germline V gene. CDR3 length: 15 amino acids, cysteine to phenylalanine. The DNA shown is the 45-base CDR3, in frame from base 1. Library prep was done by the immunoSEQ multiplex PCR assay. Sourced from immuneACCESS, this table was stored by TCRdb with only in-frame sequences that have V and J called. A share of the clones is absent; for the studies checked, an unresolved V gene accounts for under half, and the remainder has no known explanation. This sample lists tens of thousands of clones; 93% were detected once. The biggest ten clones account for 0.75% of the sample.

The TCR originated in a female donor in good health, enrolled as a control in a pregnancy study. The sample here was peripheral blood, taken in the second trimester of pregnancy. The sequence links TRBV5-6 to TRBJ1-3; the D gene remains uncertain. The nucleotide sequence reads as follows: TGTGCCAGCAGCCCAGGAACGCGGGATGCGGCCACCATATATTTT. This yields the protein CASSPGTRDAATIYF.